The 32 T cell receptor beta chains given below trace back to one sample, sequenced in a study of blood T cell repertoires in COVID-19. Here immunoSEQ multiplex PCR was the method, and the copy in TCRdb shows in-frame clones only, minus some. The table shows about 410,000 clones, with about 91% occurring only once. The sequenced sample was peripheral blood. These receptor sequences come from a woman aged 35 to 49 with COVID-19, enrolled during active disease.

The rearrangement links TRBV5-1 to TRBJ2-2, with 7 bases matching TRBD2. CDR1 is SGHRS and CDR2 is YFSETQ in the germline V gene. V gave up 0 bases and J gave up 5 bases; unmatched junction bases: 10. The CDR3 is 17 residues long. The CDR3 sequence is CASSLDFAGVRTGELFF. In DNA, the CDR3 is TGCGCCAGCAGCTTGGACTTTGCGGGAGTAAGAACCGGGGAGCTGTTTTTT.

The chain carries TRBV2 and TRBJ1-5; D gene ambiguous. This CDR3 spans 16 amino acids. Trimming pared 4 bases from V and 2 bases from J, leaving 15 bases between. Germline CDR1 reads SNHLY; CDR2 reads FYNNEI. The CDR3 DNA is TGTGCCAGCAGTGCTGCGGGTTCGGGAGGCAATCAGCCCCAGCATTTT. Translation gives CASSAAGSGGNQPQHF.

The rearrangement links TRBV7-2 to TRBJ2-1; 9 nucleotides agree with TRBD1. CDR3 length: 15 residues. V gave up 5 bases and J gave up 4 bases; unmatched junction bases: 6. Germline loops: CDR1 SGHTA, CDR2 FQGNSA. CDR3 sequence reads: CASSIDRGAYNEQFF. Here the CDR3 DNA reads TGTGCCAGCAGCATTGACAGGGGGGCATACAATGAGCAGTTCTTC.

The CDR3 loop is CASSFPGLSSGNTIYF. The CDR3 nucleotides read TGTGCCAGCAGCTTTCCTGGACTGTCCTCTGGAAACACCATATATTTT. This chain uses TRBV7-8 with TRBJ1-3; D ambiguous. Germline loops: CDR1 SGHVS, CDR2 FQNEAQ. V was pared by 3 bases and J by 0 bases, with 12 bases between. This CDR3 spans 16 amino acids.

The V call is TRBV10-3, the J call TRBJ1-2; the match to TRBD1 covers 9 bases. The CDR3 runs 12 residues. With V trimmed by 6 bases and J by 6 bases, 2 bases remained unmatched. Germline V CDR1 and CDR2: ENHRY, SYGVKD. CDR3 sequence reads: CAISGTGNGYTF. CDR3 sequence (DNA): TGTGCCATCAGCGGGACAGGGAATGGCTACACCTTC.

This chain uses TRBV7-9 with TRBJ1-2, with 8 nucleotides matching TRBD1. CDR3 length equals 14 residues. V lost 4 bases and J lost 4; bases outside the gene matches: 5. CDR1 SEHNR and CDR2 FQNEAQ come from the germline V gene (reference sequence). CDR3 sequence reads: CASSSDRDGYGYTF. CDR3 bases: TGTGCCAGCAGCTCGGACAGGGACGGCTATGGCTACACCTTC.

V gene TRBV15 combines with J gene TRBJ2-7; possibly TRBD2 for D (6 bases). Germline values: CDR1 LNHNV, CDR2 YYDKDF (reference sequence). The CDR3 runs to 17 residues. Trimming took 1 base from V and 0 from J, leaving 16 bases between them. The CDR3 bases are TGTGCCACCAGCAGAGTGTGGCGGGGCCATAGCTCCTACGAGCAGTACTTC. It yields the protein CATSRVWRGHSSYEQYF.

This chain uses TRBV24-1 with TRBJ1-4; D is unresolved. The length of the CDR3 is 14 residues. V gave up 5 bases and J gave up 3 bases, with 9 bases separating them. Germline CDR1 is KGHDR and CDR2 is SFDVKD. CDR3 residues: CATSGGRPNEKLFF. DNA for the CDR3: TGTGCCACCAGTGGAGGGCGGCCTAATGAAAAACTGTTTTTT.

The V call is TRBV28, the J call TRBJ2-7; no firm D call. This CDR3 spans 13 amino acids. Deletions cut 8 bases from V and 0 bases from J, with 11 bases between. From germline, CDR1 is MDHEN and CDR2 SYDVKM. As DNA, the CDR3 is TGTGCCAGCGGCCGAGGCAGCTCCTACGAGCAGTACTTC. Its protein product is CASGRGSSYEQYF.

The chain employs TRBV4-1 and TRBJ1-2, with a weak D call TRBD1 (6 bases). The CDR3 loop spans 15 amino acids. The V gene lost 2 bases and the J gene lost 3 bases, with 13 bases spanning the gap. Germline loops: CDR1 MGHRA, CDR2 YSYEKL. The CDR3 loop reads CASSQSPTGDYGYTF. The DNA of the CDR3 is TGCGCCAGCAGCCAAAGCCCGACAGGAGACTATGGCTACACCTTC.

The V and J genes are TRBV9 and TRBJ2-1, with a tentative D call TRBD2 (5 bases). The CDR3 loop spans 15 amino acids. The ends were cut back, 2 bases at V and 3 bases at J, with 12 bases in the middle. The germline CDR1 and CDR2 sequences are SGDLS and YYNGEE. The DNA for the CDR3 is TGTGCCAGCAGCGTTTTAAGTCGGGGCTACAATGAGCAGTTCTTC. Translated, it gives CASSVLSRGYNEQFF. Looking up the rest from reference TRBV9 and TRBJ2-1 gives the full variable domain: DSGVTQTPKHLITATGQRVTLRCSPRSGDLSVYWYQQSLDQGLQFLIQYYNGEERAKGNILERFSAQQFPDLHSELNLSSLELGDSALYFCASSVLSRGYNEQFFGPGTRLTVL.

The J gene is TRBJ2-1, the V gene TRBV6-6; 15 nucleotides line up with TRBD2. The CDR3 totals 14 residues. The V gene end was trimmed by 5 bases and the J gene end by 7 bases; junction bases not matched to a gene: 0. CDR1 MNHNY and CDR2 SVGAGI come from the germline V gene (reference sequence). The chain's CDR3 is CASSGLAGGNEQFF. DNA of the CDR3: TGTGCCAGCAGTGGACTAGCGGGGGGGAATGAGCAGTTCTTC.

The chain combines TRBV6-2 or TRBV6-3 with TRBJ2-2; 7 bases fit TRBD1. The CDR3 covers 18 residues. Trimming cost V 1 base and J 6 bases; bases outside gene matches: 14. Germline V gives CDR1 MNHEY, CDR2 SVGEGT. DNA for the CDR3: TGTGCCAGCAGTTACTACAGGGGAAGAATAGCCTTCCCCGGGGAGCTGTTTTTT. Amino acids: CASSYYRGRIAFPGELFF.

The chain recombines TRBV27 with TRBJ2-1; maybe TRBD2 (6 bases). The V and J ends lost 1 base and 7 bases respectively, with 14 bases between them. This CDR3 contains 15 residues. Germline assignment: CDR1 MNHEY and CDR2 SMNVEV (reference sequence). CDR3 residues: CASSLYPGDRNEQFF. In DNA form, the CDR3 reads TGTGCCAGCAGTTTATACCCGGGAGATCGGAATGAGCAGTTCTTC.

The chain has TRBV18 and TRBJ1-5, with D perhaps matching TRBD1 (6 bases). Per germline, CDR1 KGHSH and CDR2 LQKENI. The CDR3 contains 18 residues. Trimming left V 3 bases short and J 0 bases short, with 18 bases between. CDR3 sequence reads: CASSPKGQNDYSNQPQHF. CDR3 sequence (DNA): TGTGCCAGCTCACCCAAAGGACAGAACGATTATAGCAATCAGCCCCAGCATTTT.

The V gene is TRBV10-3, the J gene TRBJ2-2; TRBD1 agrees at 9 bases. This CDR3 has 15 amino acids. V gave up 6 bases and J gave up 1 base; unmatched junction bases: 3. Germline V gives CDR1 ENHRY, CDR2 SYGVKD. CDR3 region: CAISSGQGNTGELFF. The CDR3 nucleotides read TGTGCCATCAGCTCGGGACAGGGGAACACCGGGGAGCTGTTTTTT.

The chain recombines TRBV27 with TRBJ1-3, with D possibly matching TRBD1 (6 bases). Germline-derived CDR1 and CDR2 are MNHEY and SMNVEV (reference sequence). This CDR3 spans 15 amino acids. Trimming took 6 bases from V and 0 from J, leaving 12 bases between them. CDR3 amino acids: CASSRQGSSGNTIYF. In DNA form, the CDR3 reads TGTGCCAGCAGCCGGCAGGGGTCCTCTGGAAACACCATATATTTT.

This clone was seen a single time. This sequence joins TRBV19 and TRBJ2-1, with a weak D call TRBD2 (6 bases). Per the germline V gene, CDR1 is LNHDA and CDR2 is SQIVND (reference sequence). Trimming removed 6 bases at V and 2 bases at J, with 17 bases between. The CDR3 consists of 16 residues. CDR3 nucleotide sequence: TGTGCCAGTAGCCCTCTAGGGCTAGCGACCTACAATGAGCAGTTCTTC. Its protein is CASSPLGLATYNEQFF.

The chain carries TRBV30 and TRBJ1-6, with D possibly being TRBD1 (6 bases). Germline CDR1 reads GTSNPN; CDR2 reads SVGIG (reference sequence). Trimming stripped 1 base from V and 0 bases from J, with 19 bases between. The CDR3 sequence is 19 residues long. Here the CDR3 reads CAWSDEFGQSSSYNSPLHF. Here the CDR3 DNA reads TGTGCCTGGAGTGATGAATTTGGACAGTCAAGCTCCTATAATTCACCCCTCCACTTT.

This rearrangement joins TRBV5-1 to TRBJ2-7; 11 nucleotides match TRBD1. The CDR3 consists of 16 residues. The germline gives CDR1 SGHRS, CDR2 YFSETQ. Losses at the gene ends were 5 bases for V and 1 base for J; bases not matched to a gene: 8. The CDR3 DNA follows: TGCGCCAGCAGTTCACTAGGACAGGGGGCTTCCTACGAGCAGTACTTC. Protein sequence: CASSSLGQGASYEQYF.

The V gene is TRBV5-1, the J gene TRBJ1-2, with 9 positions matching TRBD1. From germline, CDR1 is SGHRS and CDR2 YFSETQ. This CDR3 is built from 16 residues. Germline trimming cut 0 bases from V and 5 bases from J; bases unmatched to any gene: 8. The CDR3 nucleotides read TGCGCCAGCAGCTTGGAGGTTTTGGGGACAGGGTATGGCTACACCTTC. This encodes CASSLEVLGTGYGYTF.

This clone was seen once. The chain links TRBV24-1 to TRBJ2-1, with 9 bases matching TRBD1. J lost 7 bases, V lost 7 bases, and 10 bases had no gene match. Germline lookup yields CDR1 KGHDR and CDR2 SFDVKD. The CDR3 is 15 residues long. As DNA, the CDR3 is TGTGCCACCAGCCCTGACAGGGGGTATGAAAATGAGCAGTTCTTC. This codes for CATSPDRGYENEQFF.

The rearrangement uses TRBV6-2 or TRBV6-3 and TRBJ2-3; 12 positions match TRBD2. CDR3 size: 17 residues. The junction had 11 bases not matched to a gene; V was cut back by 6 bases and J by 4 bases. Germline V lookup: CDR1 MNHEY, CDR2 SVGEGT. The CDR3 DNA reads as TGTGCCAGCAGCCGTCGGACTAGCGGGGAGGGGGCAGATACGCAGTATTTT. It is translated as CASSRRTSGEGADTQYF.

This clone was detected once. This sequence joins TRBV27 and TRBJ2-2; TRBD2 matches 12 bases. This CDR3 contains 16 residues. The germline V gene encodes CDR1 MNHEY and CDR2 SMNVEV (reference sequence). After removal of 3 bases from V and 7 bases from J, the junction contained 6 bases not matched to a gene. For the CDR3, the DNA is TGTGCCAGCAGTTTTTCTAGCGGGGGGGCACACGGGGAGCTGTTTTTT. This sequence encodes CASSFSSGGAHGELFF.

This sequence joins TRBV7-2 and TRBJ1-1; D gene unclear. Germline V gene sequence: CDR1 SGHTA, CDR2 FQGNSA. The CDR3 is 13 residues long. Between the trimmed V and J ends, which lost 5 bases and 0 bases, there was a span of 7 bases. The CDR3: CASSPYMNTEAFF. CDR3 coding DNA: TGTGCCAGCAGCCCATACATGAACACTGAAGCTTTCTTT. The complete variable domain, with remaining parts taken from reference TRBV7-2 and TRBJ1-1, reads GAGVSQSPSNKVTEKGKDVELRCDPISGHTALYWYRQSLGQGLEFLIYFQGNSAPDKSGLPSDRFSAERTGGSVSTLTIQRTQQEDSAVYLCASSPYMNTEAFFGQGTRLTVV.

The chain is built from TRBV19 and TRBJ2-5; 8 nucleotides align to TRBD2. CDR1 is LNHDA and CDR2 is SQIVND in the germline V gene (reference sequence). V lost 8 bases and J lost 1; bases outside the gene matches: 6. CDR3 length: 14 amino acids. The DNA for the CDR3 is TGTGCCAGTGGAGCGGGGGTGGTCCAAGAGACCCAGTACTTC. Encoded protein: CASGAGVVQETQYF.

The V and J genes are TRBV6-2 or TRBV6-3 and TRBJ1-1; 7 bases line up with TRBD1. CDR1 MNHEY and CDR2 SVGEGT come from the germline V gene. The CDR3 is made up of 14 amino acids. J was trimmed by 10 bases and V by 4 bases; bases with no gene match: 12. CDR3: CASSFRLPYRGAFF. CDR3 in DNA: TGTGCCAGCAGTTTCCGACTCCCTTACAGGGGAGCTTTCTTT.

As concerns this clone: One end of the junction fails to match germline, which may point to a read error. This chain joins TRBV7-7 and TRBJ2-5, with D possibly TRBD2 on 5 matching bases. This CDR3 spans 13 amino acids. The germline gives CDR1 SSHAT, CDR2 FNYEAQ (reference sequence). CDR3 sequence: CASSSEGGETQYF. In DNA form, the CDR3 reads TGTGCTAGCAGCTCCGAGGGCGGGGAGACCCAGTACTTC.

The CDR3 DNA sequence: TGCGCCAGTGCATGGGGCAACTCTGGAAACACCATATATTTT. Amino acids: CASAWGNSGNTIYF. The V and J genes are TRBV5-1 and TRBJ1-3, with D perhaps TRBD1 (5 bases). V dropped 8 bases and J dropped 0 bases, with 12 bases sitting between them. Germline V gene sequence: CDR1 SGHRS, CDR2 YFSETQ. The CDR3 has 14 amino acids.

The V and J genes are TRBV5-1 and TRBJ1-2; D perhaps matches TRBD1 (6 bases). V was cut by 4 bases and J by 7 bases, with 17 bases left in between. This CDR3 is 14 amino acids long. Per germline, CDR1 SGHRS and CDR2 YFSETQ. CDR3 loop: CASSLRQDGGGYTF. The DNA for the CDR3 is TGCGCCAGCAGCCTACGACAGGATGGAGGTGGCTACACCTTC.

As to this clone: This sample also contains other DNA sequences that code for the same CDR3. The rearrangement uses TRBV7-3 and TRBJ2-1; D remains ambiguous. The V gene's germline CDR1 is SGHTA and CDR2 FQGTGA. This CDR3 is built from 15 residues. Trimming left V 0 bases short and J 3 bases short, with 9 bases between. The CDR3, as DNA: TGTGCCAGCAGCTTAACCTTAGGCGGCTACAATGAGCAGTTCTTC. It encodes CASSLTLGGYNEQFF.

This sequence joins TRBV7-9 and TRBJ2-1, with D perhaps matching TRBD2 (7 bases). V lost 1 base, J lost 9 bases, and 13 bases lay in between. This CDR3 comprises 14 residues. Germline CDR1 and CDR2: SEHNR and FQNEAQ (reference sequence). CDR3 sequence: CASSLDSGGGEQFF. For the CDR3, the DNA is TGTGCCAGCAGCTTAGATTCGGGGGGCGGTGAGCAGTTCTTC.